These 32 T cell receptor beta chains originate from one sample sequenced in a study of beta chain features in type 1 diabetes (dated by TCRdb to the late 2010s). Library construction relied on the immunoSEQ multiplex PCR assay. The entire amount of isolated RNA was reverse transcribed using the High Capacity cDNA Reverse Transcription Kit, so the sequenced TCRB transcripts were expressed ones. TCRdb limited this immuneACCESS table to in-frame rearrangements with V and J called. A share of clones is missing; checked studies link under half to unresolved V genes, and the rest is unexplained. A total of roughly 610,000 clones appear in this sample, 15% to 18% of them only once. 0.093% of the sample goes to the ten largest clones. The sequencing input was naive CD4+ T cells from blood. Sample cell subset or site, as interpreted from the label and publication: true naive CD4+ T cells. The receptor set was obtained from a man between 18 and 29 years old in good health.

As to this clone: Different DNA sequences within this sample yield the same CDR3. The chain links TRBV6-5 to TRBJ2-1; tentative D call: TRBD2 (7 bases). The CDR3 consists of 15 residues. V lost 4 bases and J 0 bases, leaving 10 bases between the germline ends. Germline values: CDR1 MNHEY, CDR2 SVGAGI. CDR3 in amino acids: CASSSRGGSYNEQFF. In DNA, the CDR3 is TGTGCCAGCAGTTCGAGGGGGGGCTCCTACAATGAGCAGTTCTTC.

The rearrangement joins TRBV5-4 to TRBJ2-4; tentatively, D is TRBD1 (6 bases). The CDR3 runs to 16 residues. Per the germline V gene, CDR1 is SGHNT and CDR2 is YYREEE (reference sequence). V lost 4 bases and J 0 bases, leaving 14 bases between the germline ends. The CDR3 region has the DNA TGTGCCAGCAGCATTACAGGGTGGGTAGCCAAAAACATTCAGTACTTC. This sequence encodes CASSITGWVAKNIQYF.

This clone was seen a handful of times. The chain carries TRBV7-3 and TRBJ2-4; TRBD1 agrees at 7 bases. The CDR3 runs to 17 residues. Germline values: CDR1 SGHTA, CDR2 FQGTGA. The V gene end was trimmed by 5 bases and the J gene end by 0 bases; junction bases not matched to a gene: 10. The CDR3 sequence: CASSKGGQRVAKNIQYF. The CDR3 DNA sequence: TGTGCCAGCAGCAAAGGGGGACAGAGGGTAGCCAAAAACATTCAGTACTTC.

In this sample, this clone turned up a few times. The chain has TRBV28 and TRBJ2-7; TRBD1 or TRBD2 may be the D gene (5 bases each). V lost 4 bases to trimming and J lost 2 bases, with 12 bases between them. This CDR3 contains 14 residues. Germline lookup yields CDR1 MDHEN and CDR2 SYDVKM. CDR3 in amino acids: CASSWGRNTYEQYF. DNA of the CDR3: TGTGCCAGCAGTTGGGGACGGAATACCTACGAGCAGTACTTC.

In this sample, this clone turned up a few times. The V gene is TRBV9, the J gene TRBJ2-1; 8 positions match TRBD1. The CDR3 runs 16 residues. Looked up from germline, CDR1 is SGDLS and CDR2 is YYNGEE. Trimming at V came to 0 bases and at J to 5 bases, leaving 7 bases not matched to a gene. CDR3 sequence reads: CASSVGGQGAHNEQFF. CDR3 bases: TGTGCCAGCAGCGTAGGCGGACAGGGTGCTCACAATGAGCAGTTCTTC.

CDR3 loop: CASSFRTELTNYGYTF. CDR3 coding DNA: TGTGCCAGCAGTTTTCGGACGGAGCTCACTAACTATGGCTACACCTTC. This chain uses TRBV2 with TRBJ1-2; D is uncertain. The V end was cut by 5 bases, the J end by 0 bases, with 16 bases between. Germline assignment: CDR1 SNHLY and CDR2 FYNNEI. This CDR3 is built from 16 residues. Using reference TRBV2 and TRBJ1-2 for the parts outside the CDR3, the full variable domain is EPEVTQTPSHQVTQMGQEVILRCVPISNHLYFYWYRQILGQKVEFLVSFYNNEISEKSEIFDDQFSVERPDGSNFTLKIRSTKLEDSAMYFCASSFRTELTNYGYTFGSGTRLTVV.

The V and J genes are TRBV7-9 and TRBJ1-1; D is unresolved. This CDR3 is 14 amino acids long. CDR1 SEHNR and CDR2 FQNEAQ come from the germline V gene (reference sequence). V lost 7 bases to trimming and J lost 2 bases, with 14 bases between them. The CDR3 here is CASTQGPVNTEAFF. In DNA form, the CDR3 reads TGTGCCAGCACCCAAGGGCCCGTAAACACTGAAGCTTTCTTT.

As regards this clone: One junction end does not reproduce the germline sequence, and a read error may be involved. The same CDR3 can be traced to other DNA sequences in this sample. The rearrangement joins TRBV4-3 to TRBJ1-4; D ambiguous. The CDR3 is made up of 12 amino acids. In germline, CDR1 is LGHNA, CDR2 YSLEER. CDR3 residues: CASTGNDEKLFF. CDR3 in DNA: TGCGCCAGCACGGGTAACGATGAGAAACTGTTTTTT.

The V call is TRBV25-1, the J call TRBJ1-2; 8 bases match TRBD1. The ends lost 7 bases at V and 8 bases at J; junction bases unmatched: 3. CDR3 length: 11 amino acids. Germline V gene sequence: CDR1 MGHDK, CDR2 SYGVNS. The CDR3, as DNA: TGTGCCAGCAATTACAGGGGGGGCTACACCTTC. Amino acids: CASNYRGGYTF.

This chain uses TRBV4-2 with TRBJ1-2; 9 positions match TRBD1. CDR1 and CDR2 from the germline V gene are LGHNA and YNFKEQ. The CDR3 contains 16 residues. Losses at the gene ends were 4 bases for V and 3 bases for J; bases not matched to a gene: 9. The CDR3 DNA is TGTGCCAGCAGCCGGGCCGGGACAGGGAGGGACTATGGCTACACCTTC. It is translated as CASSRAGTGRDYGYTF.

V is TRBV7-9 and J is TRBJ2-7; D ambiguous. The CDR3 is 16 residues long. Germline V gives CDR1 SEHNR, CDR2 FQNEAQ (reference sequence). V was pared by 1 base and J by 4 bases, with 17 bases between. This chain's CDR3 is CASSLVSPTSSYEQYF. The CDR3 coding sequence is TGTGCCAGCAGCTTAGTCAGCCCGACATCTTCGTACGAGCAGTACTTC. Together with reference TRBV7-9 and TRBJ2-7, the CDR3 gives the full variable domain: DTGVSQNPRHKITKRGQNVTFRCDPISEHNRLYWYRQTLGQGPEFLTYFQNEAQLEKSRLLSDRFSAERPKGSFSTLEIQRTEQGDSAMYLCASSLVSPTSSYEQYFGPGTRLTVT.

This CDR3 is CASSQDRAETQYF. CDR3 DNA sequence: TGTGCCAGCTCACAGGACAGGGCTGAGACCCAGTACTTC. This chain connects TRBV18 to TRBJ2-5, with 8 positions matching TRBD1. J gave up 5 bases and V 4 bases, and 3 bases lay outside the gene matches. The CDR3 contains 13 residues. The germline CDR1 and CDR2 sequences are KGHSH and LQKENI.

The chain combines TRBV7-3 with TRBJ1-1, with D possibly TRBD1 on 6 matching bases. This CDR3 has 14 amino acids. The V gene lost 5 bases and the J gene lost 3 bases, with 13 bases spanning the gap. Germline V gene sequence: CDR1 SGHTA, CDR2 FQGTGA. CDR3: CASSLNPGDTEAFF. The CDR3 bases are TGTGCCAGCAGCCTGAACCCAGGGGACACTGAAGCTTTCTTT.

In its sample, this clone was seen a few times. The chain employs TRBV11-3 and TRBJ1-1; D may be TRBD1 (6 bases). Germline V gives CDR1 SGHNT, CDR2 YENEEA. The CDR3 is made up of 13 amino acids. Deletions cut 1 base from V and 3 bases from J, with 6 bases between. CDR3 amino acids: CASSLGQDTEAFF. The CDR3 DNA reads as TGTGCCAGCAGCTTAGGACAGGACACTGAAGCTTTCTTT.

A few counts support this clone. The chain recombines TRBV30 with TRBJ2-2, with 10 bases aligning to TRBD1. Germline V gives CDR1 GTSNPN, CDR2 SVGIG (reference sequence). CDR3 length: 16 amino acids. V shed 0 bases and J 5 bases; nucleotides not matched to a gene: 6. CDR3 sequence reads: CAWSVARTGGTGELFF. CDR3 coding DNA: TGTGCCTGGAGTGTAGCCCGGACAGGGGGAACCGGGGAGCTGTTTTTT.

CDR3 in amino acids: CASSLVREYEQYF. The CDR3 bases are TGTGCCAGCAGCTTAGTGCGGGAGTACGAGCAGTACTTC. The rearrangement links TRBV7-2 to TRBJ2-7; the match to TRBD2 covers 7 bases. Germline V lookup: CDR1 SGHTA, CDR2 FQGNSA. Losses at the gene ends were 1 base for V and 4 bases for J; bases not matched to a gene: 1. The CDR3 runs 13 residues.

This chain connects TRBV4-1 to TRBJ1-5; maybe TRBD1 (6 bases). This CDR3 is built from 16 residues. The germline gives CDR1 MGHRA, CDR2 YSYEKL. Trimming took off 5 bases at V and 3 bases at J, with 17 bases between the two ends. CDR3 residues: CASSKSEDRHNQPQHF. In nucleotides, the CDR3 is TGCGCCAGCAGCAAATCCGAAGACAGGCACAATCAGCCCCAGCATTTT.

The V gene is TRBV13, the J gene TRBJ1-6, with 8 bases identical to TRBD1. V lost 5 bases and J lost 7; bases outside the gene matches: 7. CDR1 is PRHDT, CDR2 FYEKMQ, per germline (reference sequence). This CDR3 comprises 15 residues. The CDR3 sequence is CASSPRTGSNSPLHF. In nucleotides, the CDR3 is TGTGCCAGCAGCCCCCGGACAGGGTCCAATTCACCCCTCCACTTT.

On this clone itself: An end of the junction differs from the germline gene, which may be a read error. V usage is TRBV7-8 and J usage is TRBJ1-1; D ambiguous. Germline CDR1 and CDR2: SGHVS and FQNEAQ. CDR3 length: 12 residues. The CDR3 sequence: CASSLEVGSGLF. The DNA of the CDR3 is TGTGCCAGCAGCTTAGAAGTAGGGAGTGGGTTATTT.

This rearrangement joins TRBV28 to TRBJ2-1; 13 nucleotides line up with TRBD2. CDR3 length: 19 amino acids. Germline assignment: CDR1 MDHEN and CDR2 SYDVKM. Trimming at V came to 2 bases and at J to 5 bases, leaving 12 bases not matched to a gene. CDR3 in DNA: TGTGCCAGCAGTTTAGACCCCGGGACTAGCGGGACCCGCGACAATGAGCAGTTCTTC. Protein sequence: CASSLDPGTSGTRDNEQFF.

Only a few counts were recorded for this clone. This chain joins TRBV4-2 and TRBJ1-1; a weak D match, TRBD1 (5 bases). In germline, CDR1 is LGHNA, CDR2 YNFKEQ. The CDR3 has 16 residues. V was trimmed by 4 bases and J by 2 bases, leaving 17 bases between them. In DNA form, the CDR3 reads TGTGCCAGCAGCCGCTCTCGGCAAGGGGAAAACACTGAAGCTTTCTTT. This encodes CASSRSRQGENTEAFF.

This clone occurred a few times. The chain uses TRBV9 and TRBJ1-2, with a possible D match to TRBD1 (6 bases). Germline CDR1 is SGDLS and CDR2 is YYNGEE. With 5 bases removed from V and 3 bases from J, the gap between germline ends came to 11 bases. The CDR3 contains 13 residues. The CDR3 spells CASSLTGDYGYTF. DNA of the CDR3: TGTGCCAGCAGTCTGACAGGAGACTATGGCTACACCTTC.

This chain connects TRBV2 to TRBJ1-6; no clear D gene. The CDR3 loop spans 13 amino acids. Per the germline V gene, CDR1 is SNHLY and CDR2 is FYNNEI. Between the trimmed V and J ends, which lost 5 bases and 8 bases, there was a span of 10 bases. In DNA, the CDR3 is TGTGCCAGCAGTTTCCGCGGGGATTCACCCCTCCACTTT. This encodes CASSFRGDSPLHF. Full variable domain (outside the CDR3, taken from reference TRBV2 and TRBJ1-6): EPEVTQTPSHQVTQMGQEVILRCVPISNHLYFYWYRQILGQKVEFLVSFYNNEISEKSEIFDDQFSVERPDGSNFTLKIRSTKLEDSAMYFCASSFRGDSPLHFGNGTRLTVT.

On this clone itself: Additional DNA sequences in this sample encode the identical CDR3. The J gene is TRBJ2-7, the V gene TRBV9; D possibly corresponds to TRBD2 (6 bases). The germline V and J ends were trimmed by 0 bases and 3 bases, with 7 bases remaining between them. The CDR3 spans 13 residues. Germline CDR1 SGDLS, CDR2 YYNGEE. The CDR3 DNA reads TGTGCCAGCAGCGTAGTGGGGGGCTACGAGCAGTACTTC. This sequence encodes CASSVVGGYEQYF.

V gene TRBV28 combines with J gene TRBJ2-7; TRBD1 agrees at 7 bases. CDR3 length: 13 amino acids. V lost 9 bases, J lost 1 base, and 6 bases stayed unmatched. Germline CDR1 and CDR2: MDHEN and SYDVKM. The CDR3 is CASETGMSYEQYF. DNA of the CDR3: TGTGCCAGTGAGACAGGGATGTCCTACGAGCAGTACTTC.

This clone has a handful of counts. The chain carries TRBV28 and TRBJ1-2; D is uncertain. V lost 7 bases and J 5 bases, leaving 11 bases between the germline ends. CDR1 is MDHEN, CDR2 SYDVKM, per germline. CDR3 length: 12 amino acids. The CDR3 here is CASIAGGYGYTF. In DNA, the CDR3 is TGTGCCAGCATCGCGGGAGGTTATGGCTACACCTTC.

A few counts support this clone. The chain has TRBV21-1 and TRBJ2-1; the table's D call of TRBD2 was not tested on the DNA. TRBV21-1 is designated a pseudogene. The CDR3 consists of 12 residues. Here the CDR3 DNA reads TGTGCCAGCAACCCTAGGGACTTACCGCAGTTCTTC. Protein: CASNPRDLPQFF.

The chain combines TRBV29-1 with TRBJ2-6; D gene uncertain. The CDR3 is 14 amino acids. V was shortened by 6 bases and J by 0 bases, with 9 bases between the two germline ends. The germline V gene encodes CDR1 SQVTM and CDR2 ANQGSEA. This CDR3 is CSVAEASGANVLTF. The CDR3, as DNA: TGCAGCGTCGCCGAGGCCTCTGGGGCCAACGTCCTGACTTTC.

This clone was seen a few times. This sequence joins TRBV25-1 and TRBJ2-2; tentative D call: TRBD1 (5 bases). The V end lost 4 bases, the J end lost 1 base, and 10 bases lay between the germline ends. Germline-derived CDR1 and CDR2 are MGHDK and SYGVNS. The CDR3 covers 15 residues. CDR3 residues: CASSGITGNTGELFF. The DNA for the CDR3 is TGTGCCAGCAGTGGGATAACAGGGAACACCGGGGAGCTGTTTTTT.

CDR3 nucleotide sequence: TGTGCCAGCAGCGAAACTAGCGGGGGCACCGGGGAGCTGTTTTTT. Residues: CASSETSGGTGELFF. This sequence joins TRBV9 and TRBJ2-2, with 11 bases lining up with TRBD2. Germline assignment: CDR1 SGDLS and CDR2 YYNGEE. This CDR3 is 15 amino acids long. Germline trimming cut 3 bases from V and 4 bases from J; bases unmatched to any gene: 2.

Here the CDR3 reads CASSLEDYSWPISYEQYF. The CDR3, as DNA: TGCGCCAGCAGCTTGGAAGATTACAGCTGGCCCATCTCCTACGAGCAGTACTTC. This chain uses TRBV5-1 with TRBJ2-7; D is ambiguous. Germline V gene data show CDR1 as SGHRS and CDR2 as YFSETQ. This CDR3 has 18 amino acids. Trimming took off 0 bases at V and 0 bases at J, with 19 bases between the two ends.

This clone was counted between two and nine times. The chain carries TRBV7-3 and TRBJ2-1; 9 bases align to TRBD1. The V gene's germline CDR1 is SGHTA and CDR2 FQGTGA. There are 17 residues in the CDR3. V lost 5 bases and J lost 3; bases outside the gene matches: 11. The CDR3 sequence: CASSPNPGQGRYNEQFF. The CDR3 bases are TGTGCCAGCAGCCCCAACCCCGGACAGGGGCGCTACAATGAGCAGTTCTTC.